This is a list of T cell receptor beta chains from one sample in a study of cytotoxic CD8 clonotypes in ibrutinib-treated CLL. Some clones are missing from TCRdb's copy, which holds only in-frame ones; the method was immunoSEQ multiplex PCR. The sample holds approximately 50,000 clones, over 60% seen once. The sequences come from PBMCs, collected after 12 months of ibrutinib treatment. The receptors stem from a human donor with chronic lymphocytic leukemia. The CDR3 runs from the conserved cysteine through the conserved F or W. The order of the fields is V gene, D gene, J gene, clone size, CDR3 protein, CDR3 DNA. D genes are given only for firm matches. Size is stated for part of the rows, as once, few or many counts, or as a class when the clone is expanded.

v_call: TRBV4-2; d_call: NA; j_call: TRBJ2-7; clone_size: NA; cdr3_aa: CASSQERLGGEQYF; cdr3_nt: TGTGCCAGCAGCCAAGAGCGTCTGGGGGGCGAGCAGTACTTC
v_call: TRBV18; d_call: TRBD2; j_call: TRBJ2-1; clone_size: NA; cdr3_aa: CASSPGSGRYNEQFF; cdr3_nt: TGTGCCAGCTCACCAGGGAGCGGGAGGTACAATGAGCAGTTCTTC
v_call: TRBV4-2; d_call: TRBD2; j_call: TRBJ2-7; clone_size: NA; cdr3_aa: CASSQDYLADYEQYF; cdr3_nt: TGTGCCAGCAGCCAAGATTACCTAGCGGACTACGAGCAGTACTTC
v_call: TRBV11-2; d_call: TRBD1; j_call: TRBJ2-2; clone_size: NA; cdr3_aa: CASSSLDRGLTGELFF; cdr3_nt: TGTGCCAGCAGCTCTCTCGACAGGGGGCTGACCGGGGAGCTGTTTTTT
v_call: TRBV4-2; d_call: NA; j_call: TRBJ1-2; clone_size: NA; cdr3_aa: CASSPDVDDGYTF; cdr3_nt: TGTGCCAGCAGCCCCGATGTGGACGATGGCTACACCTTC
v_call: TRBV6-5; d_call: NA; j_call: TRBJ2-1; clone_size: NA; cdr3_aa: CASSSDVSGYFDEQFF; cdr3_nt: TGTGCCAGCAGTTCCGATGTTTCGGGGTATTTCGATGAGCAGTTCTTC
v_call: TRBV6-6; d_call: NA; j_call: TRBJ1-4; clone_size: NA; cdr3_aa: CASSYSGTGNEKLFF; cdr3_nt: TGTGCCAGCAGTTACTCGGGGACTGGAAATGAAAAACTGTTTTTT
v_call: TRBV6-1; d_call: TRBD1; j_call: TRBJ2-7; clone_size: NA; cdr3_aa: CASSRGQVTYEQYF; cdr3_nt: TGTGCCAGCAGTCGGGGACAGGTCACCTACGAGCAGTACTTC
v_call: TRBV5-1; d_call: TRBD1; j_call: TRBJ2-3; clone_size: NA; cdr3_aa: CASSFYRGTDTQYF; cdr3_nt: TGCGCCAGCAGCTTTTACAGGGGTACAGATACGCAGTATTTT
v_call: TRBV19; d_call: TRBD1; j_call: TRBJ2-5; clone_size: once; cdr3_aa: CASSQPAGQGLETQYF; cdr3_nt: TGTGCCAGTAGTCAACCGGCGGGACAGGGGTTGGAGACCCAGTACTTC
v_call: TRBV9; d_call: NA; j_call: TRBJ2-7; clone_size: NA; cdr3_aa: CASSVTGTIGDEQYF; cdr3_nt: TGTGCCAGCAGCGTTACAGGCACAATCGGAGACGAGCAGTACTTC
v_call: TRBV30; d_call: TRBD2; j_call: TRBJ2-7; clone_size: NA; cdr3_aa: CAWSGTSGSYEQYF; cdr3_nt: TGTGCCTGGTCCGGGACTAGCGGGAGTTACGAGCAGTACTTC
v_call: TRBV5-1; d_call: TRBD1; j_call: TRBJ2-6; clone_size: NA; cdr3_aa: CASSLRGTATSGANVLTF; cdr3_nt: TGCGCCAGCAGCTTACGAGGGACAGCGACCTCTGGGGCCAACGTCCTGACTTTC
v_call: TRBV5-5; d_call: NA; j_call: TRBJ2-1; clone_size: NA; cdr3_aa: CASSQIGAANEQFF; cdr3_nt: TGTGCCAGCAGCCAAATAGGGGCAGCCAATGAGCAGTTCTTC
v_call: TRBV4-3; d_call: NA; j_call: TRBJ2-7; clone_size: NA; cdr3_aa: CASSQDGRNEQYF; cdr3_nt: TGCGCCAGCAGCCAAGATGGCCGAAACGAGCAGTACTTC
v_call: TRBV30; d_call: NA; j_call: TRBJ2-1; clone_size: NA; cdr3_aa: CAWSQRDNEQFF; cdr3_nt: TGTGCCTGGAGTCAACGGGACAATGAGCAGTTCTTC
v_call: TRBV19; d_call: NA; j_call: TRBJ2-7; clone_size: few; cdr3_aa: CASSPQRTESYEQYF; cdr3_nt: TGTGCCAGTAGTCCCCAAAGGACAGAGTCCTACGAGCAGTACTTC
v_call: TRBV7-9; d_call: NA; j_call: TRBJ1-1; clone_size: NA; cdr3_aa: CASSLSGQNTEAFF; cdr3_nt: TGTGCCAGCAGCTTAAGTGGGCAGAACACTGAAGCTTTCTTT
v_call: TRBV7-9; d_call: TRBD1; j_call: TRBJ1-2; clone_size: NA; cdr3_aa: CASSLAGGGQGSGYTF; cdr3_nt: TGTGCCAGCAGCTTAGCGGGCGGTGGACAGGGAAGTGGCTACACCTTC
v_call: TRBV5-4; d_call: NA; j_call: TRBJ1-2; clone_size: NA; cdr3_aa: CASSLTRNYGYTF; cdr3_nt: TGTGCCAGCAGCTTGACACGGAACTATGGCTACACCTTC
v_call: TRBV15; d_call: NA; j_call: TRBJ2-1; clone_size: few; cdr3_aa: CATSRAQVAEQFF; cdr3_nt: TGTGCCACCAGCAGAGCGCAAGTCGCTGAGCAGTTCTTC
v_call: TRBV4-2; d_call: NA; j_call: TRBJ1-5; clone_size: NA; cdr3_aa: CASSQQTGNQPQHF; cdr3_nt: TGTGCCAGCAGCCAACAGACTGGCAATCAGCCCCAGCATTTT
v_call: TRBV5-4; d_call: TRBD2; j_call: TRBJ2-7; clone_size: NA; cdr3_aa: CASSLHGAGPYEQYF; cdr3_nt: TGTGCCAGCAGCTTGCATGGAGCGGGACCCTACGAGCAGTACTTC
v_call: TRBV5-1; d_call: TRBD2; j_call: TRBJ2-1; clone_size: NA; cdr3_aa: CASSAASGGYNEQFF; cdr3_nt: TGCGCCAGCAGTGCAGCCAGCGGGGGCTACAATGAGCAGTTCTTC
v_call: TRBV7-9; d_call: TRBD1; j_call: TRBJ2-5; clone_size: NA; cdr3_aa: CASSFQRQGGETQYF; cdr3_nt: TGTGCCAGCAGCTTTCAGCGACAGGGGGGAGAGACCCAGTACTTC
v_call: TRBV30; d_call: NA; j_call: TRBJ1-1; clone_size: NA; cdr3_aa: CAWSEQGGTEAFF; cdr3_nt: TGTGCCTGGAGTGAACAGGGAGGCACTGAAGCTTTCTTT
v_call: TRBV28; d_call: NA; j_call: TRBJ2-7; clone_size: once; cdr3_aa: CASSLSRDEQYF; cdr3_nt: TGTGCCAGCAGTTTAAGTCGGGACGAGCAGTACTTC
v_call: TRBV9; d_call: TRBD2; j_call: TRBJ2-3; clone_size: NA; cdr3_aa: CASSAPGLESDTQYF; cdr3_nt: TGTGCCAGCAGCGCGCCGGGACTAGAGTCAGATACGCAGTATTTT